The next 5 T cell receptor delta chains were all read from a single sample in a study of gamma-delta chains in newborns, infants, children. TCRdb reanalyzed the reads using CATT. This table holds 9,500 to 13,000 delta-chain clones, just under 9% found once. The sample was blood. The receptors shown here come from a child who was a newborn, infant or young child, either healthy, febrile or measles-vaccinated (not recorded which).

This clone appeared a few times. The V and J genes are TRDV2 and TRDJ1; 11 positions match TRDD3. Germline CDR1 reads GEAIGNYY; CDR2 reads EKD. The CDR3 spans 19 residues. Trimming removed 1 base from V and 0 bases from J; junction bases left unmatched: 12. CDR3 residues: CACDTMVLGDMLHTDKLIF. DNA for the CDR3: TGTGCCTGTGACACTATGGTACTGGGGGATATGCTGCACACCGATAAACTCATCTTT.

By its share, this clone is medium-sized. The rearrangement uses TRDV2 and TRDJ1; 10 bases fit TRDD3. Per the germline V gene, CDR1 is GEAIGNYY and CDR2 is EKD. V lost 4 bases to trimming and J lost 6 bases; unmatched junction nucleotides: 10. This CDR3 is 15 amino acids long. CDR3 residues: CACESLMGDTNKLIF. The CDR3 nucleotides read TGTGCCTGTGAGTCGCTAATGGGGGATACTAATAAACTCATCTTT.

Regarding this clone: A junction end diverges from the germline sequence, so it may reflect a read error. The rearrangement joins TRDV2 to TRDJ3; TRDD3 matches 11 bases. Matching the DNA to germline supplied the J gene, which TCRdb does not give. This CDR3 is built from 18 residues. CDR1 GEAIGNYY and CDR2 EKD come from the germline V gene. The CDR3 protein is CACDTGGYDTWDTRQMFF. The CDR3 nucleotides are TGTGCCTGTGACACTGGGGGATACGACACCTGGGACACCCGGCAGATGTTTTTC.

This chain uses TRDV2 with TRDJ1, with TRDD1 as a possible D gene (5 bases). CDR1 is GEAIGNYY, CDR2 EKD, per germline. V lost 4 bases and J 1 base, leaving 18 bases between the germline ends. This CDR3 is built from 16 residues. This CDR3 reads CACDPVNRGGTDKLIF. The DNA for the CDR3 is TGTGCCTGTGATCCCGTCAATAGGGGTGGCACCGATAAACTCATCTTT.

The chain is built from TRDV2 and TRDJ1, with TRDD3 identical over 7 bases. Germline CDR1 reads GEAIGNYY; CDR2 reads EKD. The CDR3 is 15 residues long. Trimming cost V 6 bases and J 0 bases; bases outside gene matches: 9. In DNA, the CDR3 is TGTGCCTGTCATCAACTGGGGAGCTACACCGATAAACTCATCTTT. This translates into CACHQLGSYTDKLIF.